Detailed here is one T cell receptor beta chain. This clone was found a few times. No antigen is known for it. There are no base qualities to consult, and no much larger clone falls within one base. Participants in the prospective study were enrolled through a virtual design, were aged about 18 to 90 years, and lived in under 25 United States geographic areas. In the prospective study, participants were assigned to cohorts based on the clinical history participants reported in a screening survey and a study questionnaire. In the prospective study, mobile phlebotomists collected whole blood, serum and a nasopharyngeal or oropharyngeal swab from each participant. Additional blood draws and questionnaires over an approximately two-month period could optionally be provided by prospective study participants. Before DNA extraction, blood samples from the prospective study were shipped at room temperature or frozen.

Sequences LGHNT (CDR1) and FRNRAP (CDR2) are obtained from the germline V gene. The junction shows trimming of 0 bases on V and 0 bases on J, plus 21 bases between the germline ends. Including cysteine and phenylalanine, the CDR3 has 20 amino acids. Only CDR3 DNA is held: 60 bases, read in frame from base 1. The immunoSEQ Assay, a bias-controlled multiplex PCR, was used to amplify TCRbeta CDR3 regions from genomic DNA. In the paper's pipeline: The number of nucleated cells in each sample was estimated from the amplification of reference gene primers within the assay. To quantify the absolute abundance of each unique TCRbeta CDR3 rearrangement, sequence reads were collapsed and filtered. For each sample, productive Simpson clonality was calculated as the square root of Simpson's diversity index over productive rearrangements. As stored in TCRdb, this immuneACCESS dataset retains in-frame rearrangements with V and J assigned. A fraction of the clones does not appear; measured against another copy, unresolved V genes explain less than half of the discrepancy, and the remainder lacks a known reason. V and J calls and clone size are as listed in that table; D and trimming were resolved from the DNA. The sample table contains about 400,000 clones; only one count was recorded for 88% of them. Roughly 1.9% of the sample is taken by the ten largest.

The record originates from a study of blood T cell repertoires in COVID-19 (dated by TCRdb to between 2020 and 2021). General notes on the study: The collaborator samples originated in the United States, Italy and Spain and spanned the acute and convalescent phases of COVID-19. The material from the prospective study consisted of cDNA or gDNA derived from T cells, B-cell-depleted T cells, or PBMCs. The dataset comprised deeply sampled blood TCRbeta repertoires from subjects exposed to, actively infected with, or recovered from COVID-19. The repertoires were made available in a free public database intended to serve as a resource for research on the immune response to SARS-CoV-2. Samples were obtained from the ongoing ImmuneRACE study (first 160 participants) and from 1,254 subjects provided by 6 global collaborators. A de-identified subject ID, COVID-19 status, age in years and sex were almost always included in the sample metadata. HLA class I and class II types, where available, came from metadata supplied by the sample provider rather than from assay-based typing. Paper-wide results and their limitations: Clinical and demographic metadata were provided uncurated, with the amount varying by source and participant.

The rearrangement joined TRBV12-5 to TRBJ1-5; a tentative D call is TRBD1 (6 bases match). The sequenced material came from PBMCs or T cells enriched from blood (not recorded which). This clonotype originated in a woman in her thirties or forties with acute COVID-19. The DNA is TGTGCTAGTGGTTTGGTTAGGGACACGGCCCTTGGATATAGCAATCAGCCCCAGCATTTT. Its protein product is CASGLVRDTALGYSNQPQHF.